One and the same sample provided the 13 T cell receptor beta chains below, sequenced in a study of control samples from healthy donors and cancer patients. The repertoire was sequenced with immunoSEQ multiplex PCR; TCRdb's copy has only in-frame clones and lacks some. The sample has about 180,000 clones, nearly 90% seen once; the top ten hold just over 1.4%. Sample: blood. The receptors originated from a woman in her fifties or sixties in good health.

J is TRBJ2-3 and V is TRBV4-2; 9 bases line up with TRBD2. CDR3 length equals 17 residues. Germline V gene sequence: CDR1 LGHNA, CDR2 YNFKEQ. V shed 0 bases and J 2 bases; nucleotides not matched to a gene: 6. DNA of the CDR3: TGTGCCAGCAGCCAAGATCGCCTAGCGGGGTACACAGATACGCAGTATTTT. The encoded protein is CASSQDRLAGYTDTQYF.

The chain uses TRBV6-5 and TRBJ2-1, with D unclear. Per germline, CDR1 MNHEY and CDR2 SVGAGI. V lost 0 bases and J 9 bases, leaving 3 bases between the germline ends. The CDR3 totals 11 residues. CDR3 sequence: CASSYSGEQFF. Written as DNA, the CDR3 is TGTGCCAGCAGTTACTCTGGTGAGCAGTTCTTC.

The chain has TRBV24-1 and TRBJ2-3, with TRBD2 matching over 10 bases. J was trimmed by 3 bases and V by 6 bases; bases with no gene match: 5. The CDR3 consists of 15 residues. The germline V gene encodes CDR1 KGHDR and CDR2 SFDVKD. DNA of the CDR3: TGTGCCACCAGTTTGTCTAGCGGGGGTACAGATACGCAGTATTTT. The encoded protein is CATSLSSGGTDTQYF.

The CDR3 region is CSASWGGRMNEQFF. CDR3 sequence (DNA): TGCAGTGCGAGTTGGGGGGGGAGAATGAATGAGCAGTTCTTC. The V gene is TRBV20-1, the J gene TRBJ2-1; TRBD2 matches 7 bases. Per germline, CDR1 DFQATT and CDR2 SNEGSKA (reference sequence). V lost 6 bases and J lost 7; bases outside the gene matches: 12. The CDR3 loop spans 14 amino acids.

This chain joins TRBV3-1 (or the pseudogene TRBV3-2) and TRBJ2-5; D might be TRBD1 (6 bases). Trimming shortened V by 5 bases and J by 5 bases, and 21 bases separated the two germline ends. Per germline, CDR1 LGHDT and CDR2 YNNKEL (reference sequence). The CDR3 consists of 16 residues. The CDR3 bases are TGTGCCAGCAGCGGCCAAGTGGGGGCGATCTGGGAGACCCAGTACTTC. Translated: CASSGQVGAIWETQYF.

The chain has TRBV11-2 and TRBJ2-7, with 11 bases identical to TRBD1. The germline CDR1 and CDR2 sequences are SGHAT and FQNNGV. The V and J ends lost 5 bases and 3 bases, in that order; junction bases with no gene match: 6. This CDR3 is 15 amino acids long. CDR3 bases: TGTGCCAGCAGCGGAACCGGGACAGGGGGCTACGAGCAGTACTTC. This sequence encodes CASSGTGTGGYEQYF. Supplemented by reference TRBV11-2 and TRBJ2-7, the full variable domain reads EAGVAQSPRYKIIEKRQSVAFWCNPISGHATLYWYQQILGQGPKLLIQFQNNGVVDDSQLPKDRFSAERLKGVDSTLKIQPAKLEDSAVYLCASSGTGTGGYEQYFGPGTRLTVT.

The genes are TRBV9 and TRBJ1-2, with 8 positions matching TRBD1. The CDR3 has 13 amino acids. Per germline, CDR1 SGDLS and CDR2 YYNGEE. V shed 4 bases, J shed 6 bases, and the junction held 5 bases outside the gene matches. As DNA, the CDR3 is TGTGCCAGCAGCCACTCACAGGGGGATGGCTACACCTTC. Its translation is CASSHSQGDGYTF.

This clone was seen a handful of times. The chain has TRBV12-5 and TRBJ1-1, with 7 nucleotides matching TRBD1. V shed 6 bases, J shed 2 bases, and the junction held 3 bases outside the gene matches. Per the germline V gene, CDR1 is LGHNT and CDR2 is FRNRAP. The CDR3 is made up of 13 amino acids. Here the CDR3 DNA reads TGTGCTAGTGGCGGGACAGCCAACACTGAAGCTTTCTTT. This gives the protein CASGGTANTEAFF.

The rearrangement uses TRBV29-1 and TRBJ2-5, with D hard to call. The CDR3 consists of 10 residues. Per germline, CDR1 SQVTM and CDR2 ANQGSEA. Between the trimmed V and J ends, which lost 7 bases and 5 bases, there was a span of 8 bases. The CDR3 protein is CSGTEETQYF. The DNA of the CDR3 is TGCAGCGGAACGGAGGAGACCCAGTACTTC.

This chain connects TRBV7-3 to TRBJ2-1; D is perhaps TRBD1 or TRBD2 (6 bases each). V was cut by 3 bases and J by 10 bases, with 13 bases left in between. CDR3 size: 13 residues. Germline V gene sequence: CDR1 SGHTA, CDR2 FQGTGA. CDR3 sequence: CASSFGGQGEQFF. CDR3 nucleotide sequence: TGTGCCAGCAGCTTTGGAGGGCAGGGGGAGCAGTTCTTC.

This chain joins TRBV4-1 and TRBJ2-1, with TRBD2 matching 10 bases. Germline-derived CDR1 and CDR2 are MGHRA and YSYEKL. The CDR3 length is 16 residues. J was trimmed by 7 bases and V by 3 bases; bases with no gene match: 9. CDR3 protein: CASSHPAGGARNEQFF. For the CDR3, the DNA is TGCGCCAGCAGCCACCCAGCGGGAGGGGCGCGGAATGAGCAGTTCTTC.

The J gene is TRBJ1-2, the V gene TRBV7-9; no clear D gene. Germline CDR1 is SEHNR and CDR2 is FQNEAQ (reference sequence). Trimming cost V 3 bases and J 8 bases, with 13 bases left between them. This CDR3 contains 13 residues. CDR3 DNA sequence: TGTGCCAGCAGCTTTCAGGAGGCGTCCGGCTACACCTTC. Protein: CASSFQEASGYTF.

The CDR3 region has the DNA TGTGCCAGCAGTTATGAAGTGGCCCAGTACTTC. This codes for CASSYEVAQYF. This chain joins TRBV6-2 or TRBV6-3 and TRBJ2-5; D is unclear. The germline V gene has CDR1 MNHEY and CDR2 SVGEGT. The CDR3 spans 11 residues. Trimming stripped 3 bases from V and 9 bases from J, with 8 bases between.